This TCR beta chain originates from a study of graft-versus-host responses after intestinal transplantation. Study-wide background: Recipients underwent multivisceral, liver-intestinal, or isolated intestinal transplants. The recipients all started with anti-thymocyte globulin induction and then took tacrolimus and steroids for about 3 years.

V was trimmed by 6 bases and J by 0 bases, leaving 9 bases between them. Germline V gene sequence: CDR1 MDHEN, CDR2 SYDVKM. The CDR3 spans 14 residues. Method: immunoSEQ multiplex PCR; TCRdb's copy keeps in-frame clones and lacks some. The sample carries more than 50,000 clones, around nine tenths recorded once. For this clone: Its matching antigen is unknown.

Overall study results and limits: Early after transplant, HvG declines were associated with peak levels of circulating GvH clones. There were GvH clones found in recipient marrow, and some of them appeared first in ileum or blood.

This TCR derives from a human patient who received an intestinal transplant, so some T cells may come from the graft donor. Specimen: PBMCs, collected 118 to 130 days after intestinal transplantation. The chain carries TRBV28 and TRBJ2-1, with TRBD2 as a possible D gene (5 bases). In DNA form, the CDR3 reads TGTGCCAGCAGATCGGGGAGCTCCTACAATGAGCAGTTCTTC. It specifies CASRSGSSYNEQFF.